This T cell receptor beta chain was identified in a study of cytomegalovirus exposure and HLA in healthy donors (dated by TCRdb to the late 2010s). In terms of the full investigation: According to an earlier analysis of around 600 of the donors, 200 million or so T cells yielded roughly 100 million unique TCR beta sequences and roughly 280 Gb of sequence data. The T cell repertoires of 666 subjects were profiled by immunosequencing and related to cytomegalovirus serostatus. Both class I and class II loci were covered by HLA typing, at four-digit resolution. In the later analysis, no new phenotypic data were used to find candidate immune exposures; instead, reliance was placed on TCR beta sequences and their occurrence across donors. Among the roughly 400 genotyped donors, approximately 77% belonged to the genetic ancestry cluster associated with self-reported Caucasian donors. Among a few hundred genotyped donors of the cohort, an average of approximately 240,000 unique TCR beta nucleotide sequences were sequenced per donor, roughly a sixth of them non-productive. A later analysis re-examined previously published TCR beta repertoires from hundreds of donors and added high-resolution HLA genotyping to investigate patterns of TCR occurrence. Typing coverage varied by locus: 629-630 donors for A, B, C, DRB1 and DQB1; approximately 560 for DQA1; more than 600 for DPA1; approximately 450 for DPB1. A few DR-DQ haplotypes were treated as single units for association and clustering because of strong linkage in the cohort. The study was designed to test whether signatures of past pathogen exposure could be identified by cataloging public T cell receptors. All discovery cohort repertoires had been generated on a single sequencing platform. An early release covering 550 to 700 HLA-typed donors comprised 250 to 350 gigabases of sequencing data and 65 million to 100 million unique TCR sequences. In an earlier analysis of several hundred of the donors, high-throughput TCR beta sequencing was used to judge whether each TCR beta V gene segment behaved as functional or pseudogenic. Besides the first cohort of 550 to 750 subjects, a separate validation cohort made up of roughly 120 different subjects was used. Donor age, sex, ethnicity and CMV serostatus were collected together with the repertoire data. To predict cytomegalovirus infection status, the study combined high-throughput TCR immunosequencing, statistical association of individual TCRs with disease status, and machine learning. A later genetic analysis used genome-wide SNP genotypes for about 65% of the 666 donors, treating that subset as a discovery cohort. Beyond this particular receptor, the publication reports: V-gene and J-gene trimming of TCR beta chains was associated with a missense DCLRE1C variant in a later genetic analysis, and the association was replicated in an independent cohort. According to a later analysis, TCR association rates differed among HLA loci, with DRB1 alleles showing the most associated TCRs and HLA-C alleles showing the fewest. In both the original and validation cohorts, the classifier was reported to diagnose cytomegalovirus status with high specificity and sensitivity. At a false discovery rate of 0.05, a later analysis linked around 15,000 TCR beta sequences to specific HLA alleles. Compared with equally common non-associated chains, HLA-associated TCR beta chains in a later analysis were more clonally expanded and had lower generation probabilities. In a later analysis, several top co-occurrence clusters were reported to appear linked to parvovirus B19, influenza, CMV and Epstein-Barr virus. Linkage disequilibrium might explain the correlated functional status among segregating V segments, but an unknown experimental factor could not be excluded. The presence/absence analyses assumed that sequencing depth was roughly uniform across donors, and that assumption may not be true. The cohort was sequenced for TCR beta chains only, and without alpha or paired-chain data the features that could be detected were limited. Because counts were too low, fewer than 20 rarely observed V segments, including chromosome 9 orphons, were excluded from the earlier analysis of under 650 of the donors. The study gave a list of some 150 TCR beta chains associated with cytomegalovirus. For the cohort, immune exposure information was limited to CMV serostatus. In a later genetic analysis, fewer N-insertions in productive TCRs were reported among donors in an Asian-associated ancestry cluster than the roughly 700-donor mean. Broadly in line with IMGT annotations, most TCR beta V segments showed up in productive rearrangements about 90% or about 30% of the time in an earlier analysis of a few hundred of the donors. Most CMV-associated TCR beta chains appeared to be HLA-restricted in a later analysis, and the HLA associations seemed to be driven largely by CMV exposure. In vitro tests confirmed that a few of the cytomegalovirus-associated TCR beta chains recognize cytomegalovirus antigens. A cluster of highly shared sequence variants was judged likely to be a technical artifact of the sequencing pipeline. Most TCR sequences were observed very rarely across donors, whereas some public TCRs were present in many individuals. HLA typing was unavailable for some donors at each locus, so association tests used only the typed subset. A further reported finding was that TCR beta sequences accurately predicted the HLA-A and HLA-B alleles for most subjects in the first cohort. According to the authors, the approach could potentially be generalized to other disease states and immunological phenotypes. When HLA alleles, especially DR and DQ, strongly co-occurred, attributing TCR associations to individual alleles was difficult. Some IMGT-functional V segments, including TRBV6-2 and TRBV6-3, could not be distinguished by the 87-base-pair reads and were therefore excluded.

The cohort was made up of 666 healthy bone marrow donors. All cohort members were sampled while nominally healthy, although unrecorded immune exposures were likely present. The donor tested CMV seropositive and was one of the 289 seropositive cohort members. Every donor gave a peripheral blood sample, and the peripheral blood mononuclear cells from that sample were used for TCR beta sequencing. Genomic DNA was extracted from the blood cell samples with the Qiagen DNeasy Blood Extraction Kit. Libraries were prepared through the immunoSEQ multiplex PCR assay. For the multiplex PCR, a mixture combining 60 forward primers for TCR Vbeta segments and 13 reverse primers for TCR Jbeta segments was used. Amplification of the CDR3 region of rearranged TCR beta genes was performed with a multiplex PCR assay on genomic DNA. The Illumina HiSeq System was used to sequence the amplified TCR beta libraries as 87-base-pair reads. Concerning the study's data processing: A later analysis counted approximately 76 million unique TCR beta chains across the 670 or so repertoires, and around 12 million of these chains were shared by at least two donors. To remove PCR and sequencing errors, raw reads were error-corrected and collapsed into unique sequences using a nearest-neighbor algorithm that merged closely related sequences. Alignment of CDR3 sequences to IMGT reference sequences was used to assign V, D and J gene segments. For a sequence to be retained, a match of at least six nucleotides was required to both a V gene segment and a J gene segment. A rearrangement counted as productive if the CDR3 had no stop codons and remained in frame with V and J, and every other rearrangement counted as non-productive. Following IMGT convention, CDR3 was defined as the stretch from the second conserved V-encoded cysteine to the conserved J-encoded phenylalanine. The earlier analysis of about 570 of the donors excluded any sequence lacking an unambiguous match to a single V gene segment. In an earlier analysis of some 590 of the donors, a V segment was called functional when productive rearrangements were above 56.7%, and segregating when the standard deviation between donors exceeded 5%. A statistical classification framework was built for diagnosing cytomegalovirus status from the catalog of TCR beta chain sequences. In a later analysis, TCR nucleotide sequences were compared against IMGT/GENE-DB human TR gene sequences so that V and J genes could be assigned. In a later analysis, CDR3 sequences and most-parsimonious VDJ recombination scenarios were assigned using the TCRdist pipeline. In a later analysis, each TCR beta chain was defined by its CDR3 amino acid sequence together with its V-gene family, and reads lacking a unique V-gene family were excluded. In a later analysis, approximately 640 highly shared, low-generation-probability nucleotide sequences were removed to address suspected cross-contamination and a sequencing artifact. In a later analysis, a clonal expansion index was calculated for each public chain from normalized within-repertoire ranks of inferred template counts. Generation probabilities in a later analysis came from a VDJ recombination model fitted to out-of-frame rearrangements, and those results were checked against IGoR. Hypergeometric tests were used in a later analysis to score TCR-TCR, TCR-HLA and TCR-CMV co-occurrence, with a repertoire-size bias correction applied to the TCR pairs. In a later analysis, false discovery rates were estimated by permuting HLA or CMV assignments 20 times. A later analysis grouped co-occurring TCRs with DBSCAN, adding TCRdist sequence similarity when clustering within HLA-allele-positive subsets. Repertoires with fewer than 30,000 or more than 120,000 public chains, plus five repertoires with anomalous nucleotide sharing, were excluded from co-occurrence clustering. TCRdb limited this immuneACCESS table to in-frame rearrangements with V and J called. A share of clones is missing; checked studies link under half to unresolved V genes, and the rest is unexplained. The D gene and trimming were derived from the DNA, and the V and J assignments and clone size from that table. This sample is represented by about 160,000 clones; less than 85% of them were singletons. The ten most abundant clones make up roughly 6.3% of the sample.

Turning to this clone: It has no known antigen specificity. No much larger clone is present one base from it, and per-base qualities are unavailable.

CDR1 SQVTM and CDR2 ANQGSEA were looked up in the germline V gene. From the cysteine up to the phenylalanine, the CDR3 has a length of 18 residues. The retained sequence is limited to the CDR3, 54 bases, with the frame set at the first base. Compared with germline, V lacks 6 bases and J lacks 1 base; bases without a gene match: 16. Material: PBMCs. The receptor's source is a man over 45 in good health and CMV-seropositive. The chain links TRBV29-1 with TRBJ2-5; TRBD2 lines up with 11 middle nucleotides. This receptor has the CDR3 CSVVKRGLAENSQETQYF. The base sequence is TGCAGCGTCGTGAAAAGGGGACTAGCGGAGAATTCCCAAGAGACCCAGTACTTC.